The 6 T cell receptor beta chains below come from one sample, sequenced in a study of T cell responses to AZD1222 COVID-19 vaccine. Sequencing was performed with immunoSEQ multiplex PCR; in TCRdb, only in-frame clones are kept and a portion is missing. The table includes 130,000 or so clones, about 90% detected once. This specimen consisted of peripheral blood, obtained on day 0 of AZD1222 vaccination. These receptors came from an adult in good health.

V is TRBV5-1 and J is TRBJ1-3; weak D call: TRBD1 (5 bases). Per germline, CDR1 SGHRS and CDR2 YFSETQ. The CDR3 has 15 amino acids. V was pared by 4 bases and J by 3 bases, with 14 bases between. The CDR3 is CASSADSGSGNTIYF. The CDR3 DNA is TGCGCCAGCAGCGCAGACAGTGGAAGTGGAAACACCATATATTTT.

The rearrangement links TRBV5-1 to TRBJ2-6; the match to TRBD1 covers 10 bases. Germline lookup yields CDR1 SGHRS and CDR2 YFSETQ. This CDR3 contains 18 residues. J was trimmed by 3 bases and V by 3 bases; bases with no gene match: 9. CDR3 sequence: CASSSGQGILGGANVLTF. The DNA for the CDR3 is TGCGCCAGCAGCTCGGGACAGGGGATTCTTGGTGGGGCCAACGTCCTGACTTTC. The variable domain in full, completed from reference TRBV5-1 and TRBJ2-6, reads KAGVTQTPRYLIKTRGQQVTLSCSPISGHRSVSWYQQTPGQGLQFLFEYFSETQRNKGNFPGRFSGRQFSNSRSEMNVSTLELGDSALYLCASSSGQGILGGANVLTFGAGSRLTVL.

This clone has a single count. This sequence joins TRBV5-1 and TRBJ1-3, with D possibly matching TRBD1 (6 bases). Trimming cost V 3 bases and J 0 bases, with 10 bases left between them. The CDR3 is 15 amino acids. The germline gives CDR1 SGHRS, CDR2 YFSETQ. For the CDR3, the DNA is TGCGCCAGCAGCTGGGGGGGCCCCTCTGGAAACACCATATATTTT. This codes for CASSWGGPSGNTIYF.

The chain links TRBV12-3 or TRBV12-4 to TRBJ1-6; TRBD1 matches 8 bases. This CDR3 has 12 residues. The DNA for the CDR3 is TGTGCGACGGGACAGGTTGGTTCACCCCTCCACTTT. As protein: CATGQVGSPLHF.

The chain recombines TRBV29-1 with TRBJ2-2, with 8 nucleotides matching TRBD1. CDR3 length: 14 residues. Per germline, CDR1 SQVTM and CDR2 ANQGSEA. V lost 4 bases and J lost 5; bases outside the gene matches: 6. CDR3 sequence reads: CSVAQGAGTGELFF. Here the CDR3 DNA reads TGCAGCGTTGCCCAGGGGGCAGGAACCGGGGAGCTGTTTTTT.

The chain combines TRBV25-1 with TRBJ2-7, with D tentatively TRBD1 or TRBD2 (5 bases each). Between the trimmed V and J ends, which lost 0 bases and 6 bases, there was a span of 12 bases. Germline CDR1 reads MGHDK; CDR2 reads SYGVNS. There are 14 residues in the CDR3. CDR3 in DNA: TGTGCCAGCAGTGAATATGGGACGGGCCGCGAGCAGTACTTC. This sequence encodes CASSEYGTGREQYF.